The 23 T cell receptor beta chains below were found in one sample sequenced in a study of blood T cell repertoires in COVID-19. Produced via immunoSEQ multiplex PCR; TCRdb's table is partial and in-frame only. The table lists about 280,000 clones, 65% to 90% of them singletons. The sample consisted of peripheral blood. Receptors originate from a woman in her seventies with COVID-19, enrolled during active disease.

The V gene is TRBV5-6, the J gene TRBJ2-7; 7 bases agree with TRBD1. V lost 2 bases and J lost 1; bases outside the gene matches: 6. The CDR3 consists of 15 residues. The germline V gene encodes CDR1 SGHDT and CDR2 YYEEEE. The CDR3: CASSLTGALSYEQYF. CDR3 DNA: TGTGCCAGCAGCTTAACAGGGGCCCTATCCTACGAGCAGTACTTC.

The CDR3 is CASSKLDSQETQYF. The CDR3 region has the DNA TGTGCCAGCAGTAAGTTGGACTCGCAAGAGACCCAGTACTTC. The chain has TRBV2 and TRBJ2-5; possible D gene TRBD2, 5 bases. Germline V gives CDR1 SNHLY, CDR2 FYNNEI. The CDR3 totals 14 residues. V was trimmed by 5 bases and J by 2 bases, leaving 12 bases between them.

The rearrangement links TRBV5-1 to TRBJ2-7, with D tentatively TRBD1 (5 bases). Per germline, CDR1 SGHRS and CDR2 YFSETQ. V was clipped by 1 base and J by 1 base, with 9 bases between them. The CDR3 contains 14 residues. This CDR3 reads CASSLRTQSYEQYF. For the CDR3, the DNA is TGCGCCAGCAGCTTGCGGACACAATCCTACGAGCAGTACTTC.

The chain employs TRBV5-6 and TRBJ2-1; tentatively, D is TRBD2 (7 bases). The CDR3 consists of 15 residues. Between the trimmed V and J ends, which lost 2 bases and 5 bases, there was a span of 14 bases. Germline V gene lookup returns CDR1 SGHDT and CDR2 YYEEEE. In DNA form, the CDR3 reads TGTGCCAGCAGCTTAGGGGGGGCCACTCACAATGAGCAGTTCTTC. As protein: CASSLGGATHNEQFF.

The rearrangement uses TRBV5-4 and TRBJ1-2; no definite D call. V was clipped by 1 base and J by 8 bases, with 6 bases between them. The CDR3 is made up of 11 amino acids. Germline CDR1 reads SGHNT; CDR2 reads YYREEE (reference sequence). This chain's CDR3 is CASSLSGGYTF. CDR3 coding DNA: TGTGCCAGCAGCTTGTCGGGGGGCTACACCTTC.

The chain combines TRBV27 with TRBJ1-3, with D perhaps matching TRBD1 (6 bases). V was trimmed by 2 bases and J by 1 base, leaving 15 bases between them. The CDR3 is made up of 17 amino acids. The germline CDR1 and CDR2 sequences are MNHEY and SMNVEV (reference sequence). In DNA form, the CDR3 reads TGTGCCAGCAGTTTAAGGGCAGGGGAAGGTTCTGGAAACACCATATATTTT. Encoded protein: CASSLRAGEGSGNTIYF.

The chain employs TRBV5-1 and TRBJ1-1, with TRBD1 as a possible D gene (6 bases). V lost 0 bases, J lost 6 bases, and 15 bases lay in between. Germline values: CDR1 SGHRS, CDR2 YFSETQ. The CDR3 has 15 residues. This CDR3 reads CASSLGAGDGAEAFF. The CDR3 DNA is TGCGCCAGCAGCTTGGGTGCAGGGGACGGGGCTGAAGCTTTCTTT.

The chain recombines TRBV7-3 with TRBJ2-3; tentative D call: TRBD1 (6 bases). The CDR3 has 15 residues. Trimming stripped 1 base from V and 3 bases from J, with 11 bases between. Germline V gives CDR1 SGHTA, CDR2 FQGTGA. The CDR3 region has the DNA TGTGCCAGCAGCTTAATGGGGGCCTTAACAGATACGCAGTATTTT. Protein product: CASSLMGALTDTQYF.

The V call is TRBV6-1, the J call TRBJ2-7, with TRBD1 matching 9 bases. Germline V gene sequence: CDR1 MNHNS, CDR2 SASEGT. The J segment lost 3 bases and the V segment lost 3 bases, leaving 9 bases of the junction unmatched. The CDR3 runs to 16 residues. The CDR3 reads CASSDETGGRSYEQYF. The DNA of the CDR3 is TGTGCCAGCAGTGACGAAACAGGGGGCCGGAGCTACGAGCAGTACTTC.

This chain uses TRBV28 with TRBJ1-1; D might be TRBD1 (5 bases). This CDR3 has 16 residues. Deletions cut 1 base from V and 3 bases from J, with 15 bases between. Germline assignment: CDR1 MDHEN and CDR2 SYDVKM. The CDR3 nucleotides are TGTGCCAGCAGTTTATACGCGACAGTCGTCGACACTGAAGCTTTCTTT. Amino acid sequence: CASSLYATVVDTEAFF. Looking up the rest from reference TRBV28 and TRBJ1-1 gives the full variable domain: DVKVTQSSRYLVKRTGEKVFLECVQDMDHENMFWYRQDPGLGLRLIYFSYDVKMKEKGDIPEGYSVSREKKERFSLILESASTNQTSMYLCASSLYATVVDTEAFFGQGTRLTVV.

The chain combines TRBV7-2 with TRBJ1-1; maybe TRBD1 (5 bases). CDR1 and CDR2 from the germline V gene are SGHTA and FQGNSA. The CDR3 spans 13 residues. Trimming stripped 1 base from V and 8 bases from J, with 11 bases between. For the CDR3, the DNA is TGTGCCAGCAGCTTAGTGTTCGGGGGGGAAGCTTTCTTT. It is translated as CASSLVFGGEAFF.

The rearrangement joins TRBV15 to TRBJ2-5; 9 bases are a match to TRBD2. CDR1 is LNHNV, CDR2 YYDKDF, per germline (reference sequence). This CDR3 is built from 17 residues. V lost 0 bases to trimming and J lost 5 bases; unmatched junction nucleotides: 10. CDR3 residues: CATSRDRAGGPAETQYF. The CDR3 nucleotides are TGTGCCACCAGCAGAGATCGTGCGGGGGGGCCGGCCGAGACCCAGTACTTC.

The chain has TRBV19 and TRBJ2-2, with 8 bases fitting TRBD2. V gave up 5 bases and J gave up 4 bases; unmatched junction bases: 3. The CDR3 contains 14 residues. Germline-derived CDR1 and CDR2 are LNHDA and SQIVND (reference sequence). The CDR3 region is CASSVAGLTGELFF. The CDR3 nucleotides are TGTGCCAGTAGTGTAGCGGGACTCACCGGGGAGCTGTTTTTT.

The CDR3 nucleotides read TGTGCCACCAGTGAGACCCTAGCGGGGACTAGCACAGATACGCAGTATTTT. This translates into CATSETLAGTSTDTQYF. This chain links TRBV24-1 with TRBJ2-3; the match to TRBD2 covers 9 bases. Germline values: CDR1 KGHDR, CDR2 SFDVKD. V was clipped by 4 bases and J by 0 bases; unmatched bases: 7. The CDR3 contains 17 residues.

This clone was observed once. The chain is built from TRBV5-1 and TRBJ2-7; D may be TRBD2 (6 bases). Deletions cut 5 bases from V and 2 bases from J, with 14 bases between. The CDR3 totals 14 residues. Germline V gene sequence: CDR1 SGHRS, CDR2 YFSETQ. CDR3 in DNA: TGCGCCAGCAGATCCGGGAGTGGGGCCTACGAGCAGTACTTC. This translates into CASRSGSGAYEQYF.

The chain employs TRBV18 and TRBJ1-1; 7 nucleotides line up with TRBD1. The CDR3 is 15 amino acids. Germline loops: CDR1 KGHSH, CDR2 LQKENI. Germline trimming cut 0 bases from V and 3 bases from J; bases unmatched to any gene: 4. The CDR3 DNA is TGTGCCAGCTCACCACCCAGGGGGTCCGACACTGAAGCTTTCTTT. Its translation: CASSPPRGSDTEAFF.

This clone was counted a few times. This chain links TRBV6-5 with TRBJ2-2; TRBD1 might be the D (6 bases). The V end was cut by 8 bases, the J end by 6 bases, with 7 bases between. Germline-derived CDR1 and CDR2 are MNHEY and SVGAGI. The CDR3 runs to 11 residues. Written as DNA, the CDR3 is TGTGCCAGCGCAGGGGCCGGGGAGCTGTTTTTT. Translating gives CASAGAGELFF.

The V and J genes are TRBV12-3 or TRBV12-4 and TRBJ1-2; tentative D call: TRBD1 (5 bases). The CDR3 sequence is 13 residues long. Trimming stripped 6 bases from V and 1 base from J, with 9 bases between. The DNA for the CDR3 is TGTGCCAGCAGGCCGACAGATAACTATGGCTACACCTTC. This sequence encodes CASRPTDNYGYTF.

This chain connects TRBV19 to TRBJ2-7, with 7 bases matching TRBD1. V shed 5 bases, J shed 12 bases, and the junction held 13 bases outside the gene matches. Germline V gene sequence: CDR1 LNHDA, CDR2 SQIVND (reference sequence). This CDR3 is 13 amino acids long. The CDR3 nucleotides read TGTGCCAGTAGTTCACGCCGGGACAGCCCTTTGTACTTC. Amino acid sequence: CASSSRRDSPLYF.

CDR3 in DNA: TGCGCCAGCAGCTTGGCCCCCCAGGGGGCATCGGACTATGGCTACACCTTC. This translates into CASSLAPQGASDYGYTF. The J gene is TRBJ1-2, the V gene TRBV5-1; TRBD1 matches at 8 bases. V lost 0 bases to trimming and J lost 3 bases; unmatched junction nucleotides: 10. Germline lookup yields CDR1 SGHRS and CDR2 YFSETQ. The CDR3 runs 17 residues.

V is TRBV18 and J is TRBJ1-2, with 7 bases lining up with TRBD1. The CDR3 spans 17 residues. Germline V CDR1 and CDR2: KGHSH, LQKENI. After removal of 6 bases from V and 1 base from J, the junction contained 14 bases not matched to a gene. The CDR3 sequence is CASSPSTGTVINYGYTF. The CDR3 DNA reads as TGTGCCAGCTCTCCGTCGACCGGGACAGTAATTAACTATGGCTACACCTTC.

V and J are TRBV5-3 and TRBJ2-3, with 8 bases lining up with TRBD1. TRBV5-3 is an open reading frame, and its role is uncertain. The CDR3 contains 16 residues. The V segment lost 1 base and the J segment 4 bases; nucleotides outside the gene matches: 8. The CDR3 bases are TGTGCCAGAAGCTTGAAGCCAGGGGGCGCGCCAGATACGCAGTATTTT. Protein sequence: CARSLKPGGAPDTQYF.

This chain connects TRBV5-1 to TRBJ2-7, with 7 bases identical to TRBD2. With 1 base clipped from V and 2 bases from J, the junction kept 6 bases outside the gene matches. CDR3 length equals 15 residues. Germline V CDR1 and CDR2: SGHRS, YFSETQ. CDR3 residues: CASSLNWGGPYEQYF. CDR3 sequence (DNA): TGCGCCAGCAGCTTGAATTGGGGGGGACCCTACGAGCAGTACTTC.